Following are 8 T cell receptor beta chains from one sample sequenced in a study of cytomegalovirus exposure and HLA in healthy donors. The data were produced by immunoSEQ multiplex PCR, yet TCRdb's version contains in-frame clones alone and is incomplete. This table has around 400,000 clones, 86% appearing once. Sequenced sample: PBMCs. Receptor source: a woman aged 18-29 years in good health and CMV-seronegative.

This chain links TRBV10-2 with TRBJ2-7, with 10 bases lining up with TRBD1. Germline trimming cut 3 bases from V and 4 bases from J; bases unmatched to any gene: 6. The CDR3 is 15 amino acids. Germline CDR1 is WSHSY and CDR2 is SAAADI. This chain's CDR3 is CASSDAGTGAYEQYF. The CDR3 bases are TGCGCCAGCAGTGATGCCGGGACAGGGGCTTACGAGCAGTACTTC.

The genes are TRBV2 and TRBJ1-2; D is uncertain. The CDR3 has 13 residues. V was cut by 1 base and J by 4 bases, with 7 bases left in between. Germline CDR1 is SNHLY and CDR2 is FYNNEI. DNA of the CDR3: TGTGCCAGCAGTGAAGACAGCACCTATGGCTACACCTTC. Residues: CASSEDSTYGYTF.

The J gene is TRBJ2-1, the V gene TRBV18, with D unresolved. CDR3 length equals 15 residues. V was pared by 3 bases and J by 0 bases, with 9 bases between. Germline V gene data show CDR1 as KGHSH and CDR2 as LQKENI. As DNA, the CDR3 is TGTGCCAGCTCACCGTGGCAGTCCTCCTACAATGAGCAGTTCTTC. This translates into CASSPWQSSYNEQFF.

J is TRBJ2-2 and V is TRBV30, with D possibly matching TRBD1 (7 bases). The ends were cut back, 7 bases at V and 3 bases at J, with 15 bases in the middle. The length of the CDR3 is 14 residues. CDR1 GTSNPN and CDR2 SVGIG come from the germline V gene (reference sequence). The chain's CDR3 is CASEGRGDTGELFF. CDR3 coding DNA: TGTGCCTCAGAAGGCAGGGGGGACACCGGGGAGCTGTTTTTT.

The CDR3 DNA reads as TGTGCCAGTAGTAACTTGGGCCAGGGATTGAATCAGCCCCAGCATTTT. This gives the protein CASSNLGQGLNQPQHF. The chain has TRBV19 and TRBJ1-5, with a tentative D call TRBD1 (5 bases). Germline V CDR1 and CDR2: LNHDA, SQIVND (reference sequence). The CDR3 length is 16 residues. V was shortened by 4 bases and J by 4 bases, with 17 bases between the two germline ends.

This chain joins TRBV7-6 and TRBJ2-7, with D possibly matching TRBD2 (7 bases). The CDR3 is 15 amino acids. V lost 3 bases and J 4 bases, leaving 16 bases between the germline ends. CDR1 SGHVS and CDR2 FNYEAQ come from the germline V gene. CDR3 bases: TGTGCCAGCAGCTTCGCTCAGGGAGGGGGTTACGAGCAGTACTTC. Translated, it gives CASSFAQGGGYEQYF.

Only one count was recorded for this clone. The genes are TRBV7-6 and TRBJ2-7; the match to TRBD2 covers 8 bases. Germline lookup yields CDR1 SGHVS and CDR2 FNYEAQ. V was pared by 5 bases and J by 4 bases, with 7 bases of the junction left unmatched. The CDR3 covers 14 residues. CDR3 amino acids: CASSPGLGIYEQYF. Here the CDR3 DNA reads TGTGCCAGCAGCCCGGGACTAGGAATTTACGAGCAGTACTTC.

V usage is TRBV6-1 and J usage is TRBJ2-5; 8 positions agree with TRBD1. The CDR3 runs to 15 residues. V shed 7 bases and J 3 bases; nucleotides not matched to a gene: 10. The germline CDR1 and CDR2 sequences are MNHNS and SASEGT. The CDR3 spells CASTTDREIKETQYF. The CDR3 DNA follows: TGTGCCAGCACAACGGACAGGGAGATTAAAGAGACCCAGTACTTC.